What follows are 18 T cell receptor beta chains derived from one specimen sequenced in a study of T cell repertoires in cytomegalovirus infection (dated by TCRdb to between 2017 and 2020). Reads for this sample came from an Illumina HiSeq 1500. TCRdb ran its own pipeline on the public reads, namely fastp trimming at Q25 and MiXCR clone calling, and kept in-frame beta chains. Rows are combined by CDR3 protein, so each entry shows the most common genes and DNA. For this sample there are a few hundred thousand distinct CDR3 sequences; 22% appear just once. The top ten constitute roughly 18% of the sample. The specimen was CD8+ T cells from PBMCs. All receptors come from a human donor in good health (CMV status not recorded). Some clones in this sample may be carry-over from other donors' samples.

Many counts were recorded for this clonotype. The chain combines TRBV28 with TRBJ2-1; 13 nucleotides match TRBD2. The CDR3 has 17 amino acids. Per germline, CDR1 MDHEN and CDR2 SYDVKM. The trim removed 2 bases at V and 4 bases at J, leaving 5 bases unmatched. The CDR3 reads CASSLDGLAGAYNEQFF. The CDR3 DNA sequence: TGTGCCAGCAGTTTAGACGGACTAGCGGGGGCGTACAATGAGCAGTTCTTC.

Ten or more counts support this clonotype. The chain uses TRBV7-2 and TRBJ2-7; D call uncertain. Germline-derived CDR1 and CDR2 are SGHTA and FQGNSA. Trimming removed 2 bases at V and 2 bases at J, with 10 bases between. The CDR3 extends over 14 amino acids. The CDR3 reads CASSLLGLAYEQYF. The CDR3, as DNA: TGTGCCAGCAGCTTACTCGGGCTTGCCTACGAGCAGTACTTC.

The chain recombines TRBV4-2 with TRBJ2-7; 11 nucleotides match TRBD1. The CDR3 spans 19 residues. V trimming: 0 bases; J trimming: 1 base; junction bases outside the gene matches: 11. Germline CDR1 and CDR2: LGHNA and YNFKEQ. CDR3 DNA sequence: TGTGCCAGCAGCCAAGAGGATTTGGGACAGGGGGTAAAATCCTACGAGCAGTACTTC. This encodes CASSQEDLGQGVKSYEQYF.

There are a few counts of this clonotype. The chain couples TRBV7-9 to TRBJ2-5; 8 bases map to TRBD2. The CDR3 is 15 amino acids. Germline-derived CDR1 and CDR2 are SEHNR and FQNEAQ (reference sequence). J gave up 5 bases and V 5 bases, and 10 bases lay outside the gene matches. DNA for the CDR3: TGTGCCAGCAGCCCGGGCGGGGGGACTCTGGAGACCCAGTACTTC. Its protein is CASSPGGGTLETQYF.

The chain couples TRBV27 to TRBJ1-4; D unclear. There are 14 residues in the CDR3. The V gene lost 3 bases and the J gene lost 7 bases, with 12 bases spanning the gap. The germline gives CDR1 MNHEY, CDR2 SMNVEV (reference sequence). This CDR3 reads CASSLGGGFEKLFF. DNA for the CDR3: TGTGCCAGCAGTTTGGGAGGCGGTTTTGAAAAACTGTTTTTT.

The gene calls are TRBV7-9 and TRBJ2-5, with D hard to call. V lost 4 bases and J lost 5, with 2 bases in between. Per germline, CDR1 SEHNR and CDR2 FQNEAQ (reference sequence). The CDR3 extends over 10 amino acids. This chain's CDR3 is CASSWETQYF. CDR3 nucleotides: TGTGCCAGCAGCTGGGAGACCCAGTACTTC. Full variable domain (missing parts from reference TRBV7-9 and TRBJ2-5): DTGVSQNPRHKITKRGQNVTFRCDPISEHNRLYWYRQTLGQGPEFLTYFQNEAQLEKSRLLSDRFSAERPKGSFSTLEIQRTEQGDSAMYLCASSWETQYFGPGTRLLVL.

Many counts were recorded for this clonotype. The chain has TRBV7-8 and TRBJ1-3; D not certain. In germline, CDR1 is SGHVS, CDR2 FQNEAQ. CDR3 size: 17 residues. The V end was cut by 1 base, the J end by 0 bases, with 13 bases between. The CDR3 spells CASSLVGQASSGNTIYF. The CDR3 nucleotides read TGTGCCAGCAGCTTAGTGGGCCAGGCGAGCTCTGGAAACACCATATATTTT.

The chain links TRBV6-6 to TRBJ1-1; 7 positions match TRBD1. Germline V lookup: CDR1 MNHNY, CDR2 SVGAGI (reference sequence). Losses at the gene ends were 5 bases for V and 7 bases for J; bases not matched to a gene: 10. The CDR3 is 14 amino acids. The CDR3, as DNA: TGTGCCAGCAGTCTAACCCGGGACAGCCGTGAAGCTTTCTTT. It yields the protein CASSLTRDSREAFF.

V gene TRBV2 combines with J gene TRBJ1-4; D is unclear. The V and J ends lost 5 bases and 8 bases respectively, with 12 bases between them. The germline gives CDR1 SNHLY, CDR2 FYNNEI. The length of the CDR3 is 13 residues. This chain's CDR3 is CASSLQLTEKLFF. The CDR3 region has the DNA TGTGCCAGCAGTCTCCAACTAACGGAAAAACTGTTTTTT.

The V and J genes are TRBV2 and TRBJ1-1, with D possibly being TRBD1 (5 bases). CDR1 and CDR2 (germline): SNHLY, FYNNEI. V lost 5 bases to trimming and J lost 3 bases, with 19 bases between them. This CDR3 is built from 16 residues. CDR3 sequence reads: CASSSPRSRGYTEAFF. CDR3 bases: TGTGCCAGCAGTAGCCCTCGCTCCCGGGGCTACACTGAAGCTTTCTTT.

This chain links TRBV12-3 or TRBV12-4 with TRBJ2-2; possible D gene TRBD2, 5 bases. V lost 5 bases to trimming and J lost 5 bases, with 9 bases between them. The CDR3 is made up of 13 amino acids. In nucleotides, the CDR3 is TGTGCCAGCAGTCTACCGGGGACCGGGGAGCTGTTTTTT. Translated: CASSLPGTGELFF.

This clonotype came up many times. This chain joins TRBV7-9 and TRBJ1-1; D unclear. V was cut by 5 bases and J by 7 bases, with 11 bases left in between. The CDR3 spans 12 residues. Germline lookup yields CDR1 SEHNR and CDR2 FQNEAQ (reference sequence). DNA for the CDR3: TGTGCCAGCAGCCCTCCGTCGCGTGAAGCTTTCTTT. Amino acids: CASSPPSREAFF.

This clonotype has just a few counts. The chain uses TRBV11-2 and TRBJ2-1; TRBD2 matches 8 bases. CDR3 length: 15 amino acids. The germline gives CDR1 SGHAT, CDR2 FQNNGV. V trimming: 1 base; J trimming: 8 bases; junction bases outside the gene matches: 7. CDR3 amino acids: CASSLGWDGGDEQFF. The CDR3 bases are TGTGCCAGCAGCTTAGGATGGGACGGGGGGGATGAGCAGTTCTTC.

This clonotype was seen many times. The V and J genes are TRBV7-9 and TRBJ1-4; possible D gene TRBD1, 5 bases. V was cut by 5 bases and J by 0 bases, with 16 bases left in between. This CDR3 contains 17 residues. The V gene's germline CDR1 is SEHNR and CDR2 FQNEAQ (reference sequence). The CDR3 bases are TGTGCCAGCAGCGGAATAACAGGAGACGCAACTAATGAAAAACTGTTTTTT. This gives the protein CASSGITGDATNEKLFF.

This clonotype was counted only a few times. The V and J genes are TRBV10-3 and TRBJ1-1, with D maybe TRBD1 (6 bases). Trimming took off 3 bases at V and 4 bases at J, with 12 bases between the two ends. This CDR3 comprises 14 residues. From germline, CDR1 is ENHRY and CDR2 SYGVKD. This CDR3 is CAISDKRGTTEAFF. The CDR3 DNA reads TGTGCCATCAGTGATAAAAGGGGGACCACTGAAGCTTTCTTT.

This clonotype was counted at least ten times. The rearrangement joins TRBV28 to TRBJ1-1, with D perhaps matching TRBD1 (5 bases). The CDR3 extends over 16 amino acids. With 5 bases removed from V and 0 bases from J, the gap between germline ends came to 16 bases. Looked up from germline, CDR1 is MDHEN and CDR2 is SYDVKM. CDR3 in DNA: TGTGCCAGCAGTGCCCCGGACACCTTAATGAACACTGAAGCTTTCTTT. This gives the protein CASSAPDTLMNTEAFF.

The rearrangement joins TRBV6-5 to TRBJ2-7, with D perhaps matching TRBD1 (5 bases). The CDR3 covers 15 residues. CDR1 is MNHEY and CDR2 is SVGAGI in the germline V gene. With 7 bases removed from V and 6 bases from J, the gap between germline ends came to 22 bases. The DNA for the CDR3 is TGTGCCAGCACAACTAATCAGGGTTCCGTCTGCGAGCAGTACTTC. Protein sequence: CASTTNQGSVCEQYF.

CDR3 DNA: TGTGCCAGCAGTTTGGTTTGGGGGGCCCCCCAAGAGACCCAGTACTTC. Protein sequence: CASSLVWGAPQETQYF. The V gene is TRBV28, the J gene TRBJ2-5; D might be TRBD1 or TRBD2, each matching 6 bases. CDR1 is MDHEN, CDR2 SYDVKM, per germline. V gave up 3 bases and J gave up 1 base, with 15 bases separating them. This CDR3 is built from 16 residues.